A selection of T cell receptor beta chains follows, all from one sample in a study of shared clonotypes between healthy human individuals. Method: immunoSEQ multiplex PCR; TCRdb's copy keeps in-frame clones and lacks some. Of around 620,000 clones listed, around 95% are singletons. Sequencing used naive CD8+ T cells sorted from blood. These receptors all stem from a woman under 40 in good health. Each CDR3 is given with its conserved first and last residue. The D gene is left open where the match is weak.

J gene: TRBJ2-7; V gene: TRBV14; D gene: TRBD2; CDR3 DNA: TGTGCCAGCAGCGACCGACTAGCGAACTACGAGCAGTACTTC; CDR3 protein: CASSDRLANYEQYF
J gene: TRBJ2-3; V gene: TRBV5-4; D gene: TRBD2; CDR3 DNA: TGTGCCAGCAGCGAGAGGACTAGCAGCTCAGATACGCAGTATTTT; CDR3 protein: CASSERTSSSDTQYF
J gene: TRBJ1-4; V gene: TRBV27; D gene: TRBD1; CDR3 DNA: TGTGCCACCGGGGAAGGGACAGGGGGAGAAAAACTGTTTTTT; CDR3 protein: CATGEGTGGEKLFF
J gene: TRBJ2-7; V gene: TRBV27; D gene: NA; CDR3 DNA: TGTGCCAGCAGTCCGCTGGGCCAATACTACGAGCAGTACTTC; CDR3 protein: CASSPLGQYYEQYF
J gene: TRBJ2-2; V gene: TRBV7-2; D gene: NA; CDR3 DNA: TGTGCCAGCAGATACCGGGACATCTTCGGGGAGCTGTTTTTT; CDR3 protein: CASRYRDIFGELFF
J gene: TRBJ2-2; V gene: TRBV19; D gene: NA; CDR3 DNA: TGTGCCAGTAGTATAGATTCAGTACTGTCCAGTACCGGGGAGCTGTTTTTT; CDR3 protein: CASSIDSVLSSTGELFF
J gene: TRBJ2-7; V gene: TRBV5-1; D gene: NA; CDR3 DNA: TGCGCCAGCAGCTTGGCCCCCGTAGGGGCCTCCTACGAGCAGTACTTC; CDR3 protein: CASSLAPVGASYEQYF
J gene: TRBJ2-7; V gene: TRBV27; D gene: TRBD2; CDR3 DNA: TGTGCCAGCAGCCCGGGAGGTCTCTACGAGCAGTACTTC; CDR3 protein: CASSPGGLYEQYF
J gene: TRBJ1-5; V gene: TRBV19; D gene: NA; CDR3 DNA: TGTGCCAGTAGTCCCAGGGCGGCCTTTAGTCAGCCCCAGCATTTT; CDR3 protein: CASSPRAAFSQPQHF
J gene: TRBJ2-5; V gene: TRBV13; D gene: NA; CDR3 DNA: TGTGCCAGCAGTCCCGGTGACCAAGAGACCCAGTACTTC; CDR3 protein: CASSPGDQETQYF
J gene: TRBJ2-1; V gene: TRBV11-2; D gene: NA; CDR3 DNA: TGTGCCAGCAGCTCCCCCTCCTCCCTCCATGAGCAGTTCTTC; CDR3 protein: CASSSPSSLHEQFF
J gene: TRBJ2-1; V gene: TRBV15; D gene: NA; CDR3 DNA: TGTGCCACCAGCAGAGAATTTGGGCAGACTCATTACAATGAGCAGTTCTTC; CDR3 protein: CATSREFGQTHYNEQFF
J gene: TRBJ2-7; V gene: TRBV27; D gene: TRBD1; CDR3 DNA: TGTGCCAGCAAAACAGGGGGCGGCGAGCAGTACTTC; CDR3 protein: CASKTGGGEQYF
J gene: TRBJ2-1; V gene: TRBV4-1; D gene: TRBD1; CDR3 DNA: TGCGCCAGCAGCCAAGATCAGGGGGACCCCTTTGGTGAGCAGTTCTTC; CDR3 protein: CASSQDQGDPFGEQFF